Presented here are 3 T cell receptor beta chains from one specimen sequenced in a study of graft-versus-host responses after intestinal transplantation. TCRdb keeps only in-frame clones here, not all; method: immunoSEQ multiplex PCR. The sample contains some 82,000 clones, roughly 84% of which appear only once. Their cognate antigens are unknown. The specimen comprised unstimulated CD8+ T cells sorted from spleen or lymph node cells, sampled before transplant. These receptor sequences come from a human donor who was the organ donor for an intestinal transplant.

This clone was seen only a few times. The chain is built from TRBV10-3 and TRBJ1-2; no reliable D call. Germline V CDR1 and CDR2: ENHRY, SYGVKD. V lost 5 bases, J lost 5 bases, and 12 bases lay in between. The CDR3 has 13 amino acids. Here the CDR3 reads CAISTGLGYGYTF. CDR3 nucleotide sequence: TGTGCCATCAGTACTGGTCTTGGATATGGCTACACCTTC.

The CDR3 DNA is TGTGCCAGCAGCCTTACCCCCGGGACCTCTGCTAACTATGGCTACACCTTC. Its protein product is CASSLTPGTSANYGYTF. J is TRBJ1-2 and V is TRBV5-4, with D perhaps TRBD1 (5 bases). The length of the CDR3 is 17 residues. From germline, CDR1 is SGHNT and CDR2 YYREEE (reference sequence). V lost 4 bases and J 0 bases, leaving 19 bases between the germline ends.

This clone has just one count. The chain's CDR3 is CATSSSGTGFNGYTF. The CDR3 DNA sequence: TGTGCCACCAGCAGTTCCGGGACAGGGTTCAATGGCTACACCTTC. The genes are TRBV15 and TRBJ1-2; TRBD1 aligns across 9 bases. CDR3 length: 15 residues. J was trimmed by 6 bases and V by 3 bases; bases with no gene match: 8. Germline-derived CDR1 and CDR2 are LNHNV and YYDKDF (reference sequence).